This T cell receptor beta chain was retrieved from a study of blood T cell repertoires in COVID-19. Whole-study context: The origin of the acute and convalescent COVID-19 samples was the United States, Italy and Spain. From T cells, B-cell-depleted T cells, or PBMCs came the material, which was cDNA or gDNA.

The Seattle site enrolled patients during active infection and followed them longitudinally. Authors' analysis steps: Scientists estimated how many nucleated cells there were by amplifying reference gene primers. Using immunoSEQ multiplex PCR, the repertoire was profiled, and TCRdb retains in-frame clones only, with some absent. For V, J and clone size, that table is used; D and trimming come from the DNA. The profile shows 250,000 to 400,000 clones, around 89% of them singletons. The CDR3 extends over 15 amino acids. Per germline, CDR1 LGHDT and CDR2 YNNKEL (reference sequence). V shed 6 bases, J shed 3 bases, and the junction held 5 bases outside the gene matches.

The TCR originated in a woman aged 25 to 39 with COVID-19, enrolled during active disease. The sequenced sample consisted of peripheral blood. V usage is TRBV3-1 (or the pseudogene TRBV3-2) and J usage is TRBJ2-7, with 13 bases matching TRBD2. CDR3: CASSQGLAGNYEQYV. The CDR3, as DNA: TGTGCCAGCAGTCAGGGACTAGCGGGGAACTACGAGCAGTACGTC.